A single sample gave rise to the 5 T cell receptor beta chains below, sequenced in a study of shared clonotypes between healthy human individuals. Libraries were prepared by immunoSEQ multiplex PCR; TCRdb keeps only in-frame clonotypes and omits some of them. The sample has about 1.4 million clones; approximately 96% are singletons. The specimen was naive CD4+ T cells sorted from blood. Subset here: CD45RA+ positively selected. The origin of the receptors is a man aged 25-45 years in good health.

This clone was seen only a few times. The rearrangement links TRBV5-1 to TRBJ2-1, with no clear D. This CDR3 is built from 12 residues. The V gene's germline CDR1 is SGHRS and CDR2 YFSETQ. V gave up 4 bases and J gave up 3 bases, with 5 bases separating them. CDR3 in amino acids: CASSVGYNEQFF. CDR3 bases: TGCGCCAGCAGCGTGGGCTACAATGAGCAGTTCTTC. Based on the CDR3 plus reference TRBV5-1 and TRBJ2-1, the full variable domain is KAGVTQTPRYLIKTRGQQVTLSCSPISGHRSVSWYQQTPGQGLQFLFEYFSETQRNKGNFPGRFSGRQFSNSRSEMNVSTLELGDSALYLCASSVGYNEQFFGPGTRLTVL.

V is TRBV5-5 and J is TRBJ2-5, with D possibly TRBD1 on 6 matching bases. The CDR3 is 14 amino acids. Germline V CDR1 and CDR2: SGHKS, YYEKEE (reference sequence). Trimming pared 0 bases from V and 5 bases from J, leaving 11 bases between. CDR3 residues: CASSLEWGRETQYF. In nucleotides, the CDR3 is TGTGCCAGCAGCTTGGAGTGGGGGCGGGAGACCCAGTACTTC.

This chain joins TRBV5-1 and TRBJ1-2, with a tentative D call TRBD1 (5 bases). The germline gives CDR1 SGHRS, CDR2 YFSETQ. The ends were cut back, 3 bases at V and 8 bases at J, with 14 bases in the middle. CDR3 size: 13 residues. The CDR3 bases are TGCGCCAGCAGCTCCCCCGGACGGGGGGGCTACACCTTC. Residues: CASSSPGRGGYTF.

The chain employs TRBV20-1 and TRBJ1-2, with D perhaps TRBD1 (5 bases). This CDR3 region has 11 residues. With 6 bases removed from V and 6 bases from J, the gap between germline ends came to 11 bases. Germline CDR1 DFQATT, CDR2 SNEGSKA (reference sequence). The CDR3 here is CSAQGENGYTF. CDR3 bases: TGCAGTGCACAAGGGGAGAATGGCTACACCTTC.

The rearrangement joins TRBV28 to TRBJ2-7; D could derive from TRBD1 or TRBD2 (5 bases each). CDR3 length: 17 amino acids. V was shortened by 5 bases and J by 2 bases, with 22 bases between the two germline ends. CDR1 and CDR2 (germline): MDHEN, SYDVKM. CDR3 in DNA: TGTGCCAGCAGTCCCCGAGGGGCCATGAATCTCCCCTACGAGCAGTACTTC. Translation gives CASSPRGAMNLPYEQYF. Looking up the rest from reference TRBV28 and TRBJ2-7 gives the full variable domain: DVKVTQSSRYLVKRTGEKVFLECVQDMDHENMFWYRQDPGLGLRLIYFSYDVKMKEKGDIPEGYSVSREKKERFSLILESASTNQTSMYLCASSPRGAMNLPYEQYFGPGTRLTVT.